This T cell receptor (beta chain) derives from a study of blood T cell repertoires in COVID-19. The assay was immunoSEQ multiplex PCR, and TCRdb's table has in-frame clones only and misses some. The table has 100,000 to 150,000 clones, 85% seen once. The germline CDR1 and CDR2 sequences are ENHRY and SYGVKD. V lost 3 bases to trimming and J lost 4 bases, with 18 bases between them. This CDR3 has 16 residues. The chain recombines TRBV10-3 with TRBJ2-5; a weak D match, TRBD2 (6 bases). Sequenced: peripheral blood. The clonotype comes from a man aged 80 or over with active or convalescent COVID-19. The CDR3 nucleotides read TGTGCCATCAGTGACCCGAGTGGGGACGGGGGAGAGACCCAGTACTTC. Its translation: CAISDPSGDGGETQYF.